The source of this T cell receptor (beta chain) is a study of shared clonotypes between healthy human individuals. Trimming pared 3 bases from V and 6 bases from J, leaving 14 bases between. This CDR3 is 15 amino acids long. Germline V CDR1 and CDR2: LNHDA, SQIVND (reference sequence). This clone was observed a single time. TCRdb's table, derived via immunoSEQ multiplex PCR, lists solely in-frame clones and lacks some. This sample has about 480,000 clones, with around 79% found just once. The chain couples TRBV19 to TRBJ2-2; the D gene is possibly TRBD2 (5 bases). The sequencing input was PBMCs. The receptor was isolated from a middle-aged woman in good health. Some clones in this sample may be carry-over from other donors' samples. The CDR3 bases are TGTGCCAGTAGTATGGGCCAGCGGCGTGCCGGGGAGCTGTTTTTT. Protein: CASSMGQRRAGELFF.